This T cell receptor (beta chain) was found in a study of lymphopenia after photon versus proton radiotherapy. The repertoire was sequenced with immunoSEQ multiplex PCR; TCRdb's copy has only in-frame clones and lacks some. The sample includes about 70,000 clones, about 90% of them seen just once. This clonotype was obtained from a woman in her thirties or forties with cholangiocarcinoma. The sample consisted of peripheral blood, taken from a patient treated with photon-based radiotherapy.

The CDR3 is CASSLGGQGNHEQYF. The CDR3 DNA sequence: TGTGCCAGCAGCTTAGGGGGACAGGGGAACCACGAGCAGTACTTC. This rearrangement joins TRBV7-9 to TRBJ2-7, with 10 bases matching TRBD1. Per germline, CDR1 SEHNR and CDR2 FQNEAQ (reference sequence). This CDR3 comprises 15 residues. J was trimmed by 5 bases and V by 1 base; bases with no gene match: 5.